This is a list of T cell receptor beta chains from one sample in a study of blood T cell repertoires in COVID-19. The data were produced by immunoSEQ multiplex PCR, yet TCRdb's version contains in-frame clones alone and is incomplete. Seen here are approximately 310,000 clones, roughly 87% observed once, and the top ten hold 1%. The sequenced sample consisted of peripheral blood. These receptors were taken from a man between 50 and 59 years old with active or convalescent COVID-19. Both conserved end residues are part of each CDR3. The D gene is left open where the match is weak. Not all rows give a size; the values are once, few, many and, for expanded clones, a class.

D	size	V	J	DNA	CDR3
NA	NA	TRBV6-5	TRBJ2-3	TGTGCCAGCAGTTACTCTTCTAGCGCAGATACGCAGTATTTT	CASSYSSSADTQYF
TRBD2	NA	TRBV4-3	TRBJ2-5	TGCGCCAGCAGCCAAGGAGGACAGCGGGGGGAGACCCAGTACTTC	CASSQGGQRGETQYF
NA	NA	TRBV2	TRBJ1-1	TGTGCCAGCAGTGGGTACAACAGGGCCGAGCATGCTTTCTTT	CASSGYNRAEHAFF
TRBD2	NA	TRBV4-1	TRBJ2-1	TGCGCCAGCAGCCAAGAGGGGCGGGGGGGCAGGTACAATGAGCAGTTCTTC	CASSQEGRGGRYNEQFF
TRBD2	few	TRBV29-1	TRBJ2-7	TGCAGCGTTGCCATCTCTAGCGGGAGAAACGAGCAGTACTTC	CSVAISSGRNEQYF
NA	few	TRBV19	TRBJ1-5	TGTGCCAGTAGTATTTTGACAGATAGCAATCAGCCCCAGCATTTT	CASSILTDSNQPQHF
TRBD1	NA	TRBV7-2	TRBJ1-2	TGTGCCAGCAGTCAGGGACAGCTTCCTTATGGCTACACCTTC	CASSQGQLPYGYTF
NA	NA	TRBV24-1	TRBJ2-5	TGTGCCACCAGAGAAACAGGGGAGGCTAAAGAGACCCAGTACTTC	CATRETGEAKETQYF
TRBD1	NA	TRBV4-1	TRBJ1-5	TGCGCCAGCAGCCCCCCAGGGGGTGCCCAGCCCCAGCATTTT	CASSPPGGAQPQHF
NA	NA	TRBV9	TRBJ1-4	TGTGCCAGCAGCCAGACAGGAGACGGGGAAAAACTGTTTTTT	CASSQTGDGEKLFF
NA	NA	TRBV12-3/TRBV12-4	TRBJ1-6	TGTGCCAGCAGTTCCCAGTATAATTCACCCCTCCACTTT	CASSSQYNSPLHF
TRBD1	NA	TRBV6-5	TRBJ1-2	TGTGCCAGCAGTTACTCGACAGGGGACGGCTACACCTTC	CASSYSTGDGYTF
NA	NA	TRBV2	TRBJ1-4	TGTGCCACCTCGGGGGGGCTTGGTGAAAAACTGTTTTTT	CATSGGLGEKLFF
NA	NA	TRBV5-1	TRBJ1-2	TGCGCCAGCAGCTTGGAGCCCGACTACGGCTACACCTTC	CASSLEPDYGYTF
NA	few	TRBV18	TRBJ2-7	TGTGCCAGCTCACCGGGACACGGATACGAGCAGTACTTC	CASSPGHGYEQYF
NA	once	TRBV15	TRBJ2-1	TGTGCCACCAGCGGGCGGGGTGTGGGTTTCGGGTACAATGAGCAGTTCTTC	CATSGRGVGFGYNEQFF
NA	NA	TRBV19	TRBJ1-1	TGTGCCAGTAGTGTGAGACAGTCGTTATCGGCTTTCTTT	CASSVRQSLSAFF
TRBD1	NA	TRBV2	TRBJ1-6	TGTGCCAGCAGTGAAGCAGGAGACAGGGGTGATTCACCCCTCCACTTT	CASSEAGDRGDSPLHF
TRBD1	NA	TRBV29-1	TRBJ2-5	TGCAGCGTCACGACAGGGCCGTTGGAGACCCAGTACTTC	CSVTTGPLETQYF
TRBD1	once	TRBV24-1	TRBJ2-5	TGTGCCACCAGTGAAGCCTCCGGGACAGGGGGCTCTACGGAGACCCAGTACTTC	CATSEASGTGGSTETQYF
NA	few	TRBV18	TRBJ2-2	TGTGCCAGCTCACCCCGTACCGGGGAGCTGTTTTTT	CASSPRTGELFF
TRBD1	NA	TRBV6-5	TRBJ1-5	TGTGCCAGCAGTCCACACGGGACAGGGACTCAGCCCCAGCATTTT	CASSPHGTGTQPQHF
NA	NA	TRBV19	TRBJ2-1	TGTGCCAGTAGTAGGGACTTTTACAATGAGCAGTTCTTC	CASSRDFYNEQFF
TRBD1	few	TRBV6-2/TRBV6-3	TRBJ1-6	TGTGCCAGCACCCCGGGACAGGGGAATAATTCACCCCTCCACTTT	CASTPGQGNNSPLHF
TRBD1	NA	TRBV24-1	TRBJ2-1	TGTGCCACCAGTGATCCGGGACAGGGCTACAATGAGCAGTTCTTC	CATSDPGQGYNEQFF
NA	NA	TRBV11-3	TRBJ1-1	TGTGCCAGCCAAGGAGGGGCGCAGGACGCTGAAGCTTTCTTT	CASQGGAQDAEAFF
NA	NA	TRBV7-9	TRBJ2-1	TGTGCCAGCAGCTTATCCCTGTTCGAGAATGAGCAGTTCTTC	CASSLSLFENEQFF
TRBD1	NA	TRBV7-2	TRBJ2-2	TGTGCCAGCAGCTTAGGGACAGGGCTGAACACCGGGGAGCTGTTTTTT	CASSLGTGLNTGELFF
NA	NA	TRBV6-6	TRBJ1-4	TGTGCCAGCAGCTTACCCCAAATCGGTGAAAAACTGTTTTTT	CASSLPQIGEKLFF
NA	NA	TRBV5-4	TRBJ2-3	TGTGCCAGCAGCTTGGTAGGGGGGGGAATCACAGATACGCAGTATTTT	CASSLVGGGITDTQYF
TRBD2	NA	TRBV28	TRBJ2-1	TGTGCCAGCATCAAGGGACTAGCGGTGTTGAATGAGCAGTTCTTC	CASIKGLAVLNEQFF
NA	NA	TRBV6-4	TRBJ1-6	TGTGCCAGCAGTGAAATCCCGGGAAATAATTCACCCCTCCACTTT	CASSEIPGNNSPLHF
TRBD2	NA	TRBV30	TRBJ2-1	TGTGCCTGGAGGCTAGCGGGAGTTTCAGAGCAGTTCTTC	CAWRLAGVSEQFF
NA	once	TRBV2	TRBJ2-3	TGTGCCAGCGGGCCGGAGGGGCTGGGGGCAGATACGCAGTATTTT	CASGPEGLGADTQYF
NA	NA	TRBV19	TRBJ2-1	TGTGCCAGTAAACCACGGCTAGAGAACAATGAGCAGTTCTTC	CASKPRLENNEQFF
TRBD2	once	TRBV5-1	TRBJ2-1	TGCGCCAGCAGCTTTTCTAGCGGGTACGGTTCTCCTCGCAATGAGCAGTTCTTC	CASSFSSGYGSPRNEQFF
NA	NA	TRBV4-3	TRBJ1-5	TGCGCCAGCAGCCAAGTCGCAGGAGGGAGCAATCAGCCCCAGCATTTT	CASSQVAGGSNQPQHF
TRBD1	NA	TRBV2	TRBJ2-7	TGTGCCAGCTCCGGGACAGCCGACTACGAGCAGTACTTC	CASSGTADYEQYF
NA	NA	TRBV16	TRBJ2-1	TGTGCCAGCAGCCAAGGACATTACAATGAGCAGTTCTTC	CASSQGHYNEQFF
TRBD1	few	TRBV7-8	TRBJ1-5	TGTGCCAGCAGCCCTAGGACAGGTCTGAGCAATCAGCCCCAGCATTTT	CASSPRTGLSNQPQHF
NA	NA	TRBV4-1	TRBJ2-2	TGCGCCAGCAGCCAAGATGACAGGAGGAACACCGGGGAGCTGTTTTTT	CASSQDDRRNTGELFF
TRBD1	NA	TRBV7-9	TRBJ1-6	TGTGCCAGCAGCTTGGGACAGGGCCTGAATTCACCCCTCCACTTT	CASSLGQGLNSPLHF
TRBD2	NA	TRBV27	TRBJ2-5	TGTGCCAGCATGGGACTAGGCGGGCAAGAGACCCAGTACTTC	CASMGLGGQETQYF
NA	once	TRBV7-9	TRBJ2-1	TGTGCCAGCACGAACAGCTCCTACAATGAGCAGTTCTTC	CASTNSSYNEQFF
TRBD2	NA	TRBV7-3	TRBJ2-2	TGTGCCAGCAGCTCCTCGTGGGCTAGCGGACACGGGGAGCTGTTTTTT	CASSSSWASGHGELFF
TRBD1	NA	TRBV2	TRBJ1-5	TGTGCCAGCAGTTTGGACAGGGAGGACAATCAGCCCCAGCATTTT	CASSLDREDNQPQHF
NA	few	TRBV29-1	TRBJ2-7	TGCAGCGACTCACAGGACAGCGAGCAGTACTTC	CSDSQDSEQYF
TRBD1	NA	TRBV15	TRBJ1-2	TGTGCCACCAGCAGAGATCGGGGACAGGGCAGGGGCTACACCTTC	CATSRDRGQGRGYTF
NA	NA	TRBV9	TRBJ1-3	TGTGCCAGCAGCGTAGCTTCCGCCGGGACTGGAAACACCATATATTTT	CASSVASAGTGNTIYF
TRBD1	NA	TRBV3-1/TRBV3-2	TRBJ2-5	TGTGCCAGCAGCCAAGACTTGGGACAGGGGATATGGCAGACCCAGTACTTC	CASSQDLGQGIWQTQYF
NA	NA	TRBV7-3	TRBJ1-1	TGTGCCAGCAGCTCAGGGCCGAACACTGAAGCTTTCTTT	CASSSGPNTEAFF
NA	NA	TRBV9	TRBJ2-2	TGTGCCAGCAGCGTAGGACAGGCTCGCACCGGGGAGCTGTTTTTT	CASSVGQARTGELFF
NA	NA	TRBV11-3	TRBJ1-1	TGTGCCAGCAGCCCCTTAGAGGGTCCTGAAGCTTTCTTT	CASSPLEGPEAFF
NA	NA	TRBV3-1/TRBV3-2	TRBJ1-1	TGTGCCAGCAGCCAAGAGGGGGGGCGGACTGAAGCTTTCTTT	CASSQEGGRTEAFF
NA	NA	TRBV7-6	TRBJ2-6	TGTGCCAGCAGCGGTAGTGGGGCCAACGTCCTGACTTTC	CASSGSGANVLTF
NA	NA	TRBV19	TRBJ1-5	TGTGCCAGTAGTATTTGGGGAGGGAGCAATCAGCCCCAGCATTTT	CASSIWGGSNQPQHF
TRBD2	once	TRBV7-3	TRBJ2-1	TGTGCCAGCAGCTTAGTTGGCGGGAGGGCCGGGGATGAGCAGTTCTTC	CASSLVGGRAGDEQFF
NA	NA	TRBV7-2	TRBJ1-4	TGTGCCAGCAGCGAAGACAGGACGGCAACTAATGAAAAACTGTTTTTT	CASSEDRTATNEKLFF
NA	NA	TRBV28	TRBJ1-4	TGTGCCAGCAGTCTCCCCGGGGGGGTGGAGAAACTGTTTTTT	CASSLPGGVEKLFF